Below, 12 T cell receptor beta chains from the same sample are listed, as sequenced in a study of blood T cells in healthy people across ages. PCR was performed a second time for roughly 7 to 12 cycles using a sample-barcoded 5' primer and a J-beta primer mix. MiXCR, applied by TCRdb to the 5' RACE reads, yields one record per CDR3 protein. The table lists approximately 1,000,000 distinct CDR3 sequences, around 45% of them singletons. Material: blood. The receptors shown here come from a woman aged 55-70 years in good health.

J is TRBJ2-7 and V is TRBV4-2; D call uncertain. The CDR3 spans 14 residues. In germline, CDR1 is LGHNA, CDR2 YNFKEQ. V lost 2 bases and J lost 2, with 10 bases in between. CDR3 DNA: TGTGCCAGCAGCCAAAGGCCTGGCCCCTACGAGCAGTACTTC. It translates to CASSQRPGPYEQYF.

This clonotype turned up a few times. The rearrangement joins TRBV12-5 to TRBJ2-1; 7 positions match TRBD1. J was trimmed by 6 bases and V by 6 bases; bases with no gene match: 5. CDR1 is LGHNT, CDR2 FRNRAP, per germline. The CDR3 has 13 amino acids. This chain's CDR3 is CASGTDRVNEQFF. The CDR3 nucleotides read TGTGCTAGTGGGACCGACAGGGTCAATGAGCAGTTCTTC.

The chain employs TRBV7-6 and TRBJ2-3, with 9 nucleotides matching TRBD2. J was trimmed by 0 bases and V by 4 bases; bases with no gene match: 5. CDR1 SGHVS and CDR2 FNYEAQ come from the germline V gene. The CDR3 contains 16 residues. CDR3 nucleotide sequence: TGTGCCAGCAGCTCGCTTAGCGGGAGTAGCACAGATACGCAGTATTTT. Protein: CASSSLSGSSTDTQYF.

In its sample, this clonotype was seen once. The chain joins TRBV5-1 to TRBJ1-1; TRBD1 matches 10 bases. This CDR3 is built from 18 residues. Trimming at V came to 4 bases and at J to 0 bases, leaving 12 bases not matched to a gene. Germline V gene data show CDR1 as SGHRS and CDR2 as YFSETQ. DNA of the CDR3: TGCGCCAGCAGCCTGGAAATAGACAGGGGGCGTTTGAACACTGAAGCTTTCTTT. As protein: CASSLEIDRGRLNTEAFF.

The chain employs TRBV7-7 and TRBJ2-7, with 7 bases identical to TRBD1. The germline V gene has CDR1 SSHAT and CDR2 FNYEAQ (reference sequence). V was clipped by 5 bases and J by 7 bases; unmatched bases: 20. This CDR3 comprises 17 residues. CDR3 DNA sequence: TGTGCCAGCAGCGCCCTCCCGACAGGGCCCCTCACGGATGAGCAGTACTTC. Its protein is CASSALPTGPLTDEQYF.

V and J are TRBV12-3 or TRBV12-4 and TRBJ2-7; TRBD2 agrees at 9 bases. V lost 5 bases, J lost 5 bases, and 7 bases stayed unmatched. The CDR3 consists of 14 residues. DNA of the CDR3: TGTGCCAGCAGTCTCGGGACTAGCATACACGAGCAGTACTTC. Its translation is CASSLGTSIHEQYF.

J is TRBJ2-1 and V is TRBV12-3 or TRBV12-4; tentative D call: TRBD1 (6 bases). The CDR3 consists of 12 residues. Trimming stripped 6 bases from V and 7 bases from J, with 10 bases between. CDR3: CASSAQGNEQFF. The CDR3 DNA reads TGTGCCAGCAGCGCTCAGGGGAATGAGCAGTTCTTC.

V and J are TRBV27 and TRBJ2-4; D perhaps matches TRBD1 (6 bases). Trimming removed 6 bases at V and 8 bases at J, with 14 bases between. Germline loops: CDR1 MNHEY, CDR2 SMNVEV (reference sequence). This CDR3 region has 13 residues. CDR3 nucleotides: TGTGCCAGCAGCTATAAACAGGGATACATTCAGTACTTC. This sequence encodes CASSYKQGYIQYF.

Turning to this clonotype: Germline and junction disagree at one end, which may indicate a read error. The rearrangement joins TRBV20-1 to TRBJ2-7, with 8 bases matching TRBD1. The CDR3 covers 14 residues. Germline V gene data show CDR1 as DFQATT and CDR2 as SNEGSKA (reference sequence). The CDR3: CSAPPDRASFEQYF. In DNA form, the CDR3 reads TGCAGTGCCCCCCCGGACAGGGCCTCCTTCGAGCAGTACTTC.

A few counts support this clonotype. The CDR3 coding sequence is TGTGCCAGCAGCCGCGGGACTGCGGCCTCCTACAATGAGCAGTTCTTC. Amino acid sequence: CASSRGTAASYNEQFF. The gene calls are TRBV12-3 or TRBV12-4 and TRBJ2-1, with D possibly being TRBD2 (6 bases). V shed 6 bases and J shed 0 bases, with 15 bases lying between them. This CDR3 has 16 residues.

Ten or more counts support this clonotype. The chain links TRBV2 to TRBJ2-3; D is unclear. The CDR3 length is 11 residues. CDR1 SNHLY and CDR2 FYNNEI come from the germline V gene. Trimming left V 2 bases short and J 5 bases short, with 2 bases between. For the CDR3, the DNA is TGTGCCAGCAGTGAATTAGATACGCAGTATTTT. This codes for CASSELDTQYF.

The chain uses TRBV29-1 and TRBJ2-5; 8 bases are a match to TRBD2. The J call may be in error: the DNA end matches TRBJ2-7 better. There are 12 residues in the CDR3. Germline loops: CDR1 SQVTM, CDR2 ANQGSEA. CDR3 in DNA: TGCAGCGCCGACCGCGGGGGGTACGAGCAGTACTTC. Protein: CSADRGGYEQYF.